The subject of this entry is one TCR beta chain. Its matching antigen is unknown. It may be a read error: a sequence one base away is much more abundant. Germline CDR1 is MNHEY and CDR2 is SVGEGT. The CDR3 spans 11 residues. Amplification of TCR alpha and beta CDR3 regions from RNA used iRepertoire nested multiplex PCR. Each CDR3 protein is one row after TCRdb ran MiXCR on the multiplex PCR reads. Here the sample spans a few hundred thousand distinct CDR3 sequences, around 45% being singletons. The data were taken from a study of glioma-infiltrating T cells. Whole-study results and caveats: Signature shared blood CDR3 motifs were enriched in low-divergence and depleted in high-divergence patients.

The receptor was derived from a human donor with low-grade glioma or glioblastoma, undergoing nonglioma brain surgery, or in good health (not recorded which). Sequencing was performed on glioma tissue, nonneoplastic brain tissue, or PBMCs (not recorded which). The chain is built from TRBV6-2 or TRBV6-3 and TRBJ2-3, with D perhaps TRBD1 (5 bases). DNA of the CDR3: TGTGCCAGACGTAGCACAGGTACGCAGTATTTT. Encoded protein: CARRSTGTQYF.